These 7 T cell receptor beta chains came from one sample sequenced in a study of PD-1 blockade in classical Hodgkin lymphoma. All trial patients relapsed after autologous stem cell transplantation. The table came from immunoSEQ multiplex PCR; TCRdb's copy has only in-frame clones and leaves some out. The profile covers about 11,000 clones, with 75% appearing a single time and about a third taken by the ten largest. The source was peripheral blood mononuclear cells (PBMCs), collected at baseline. The source is a human donor with classical Hodgkin lymphoma.

The CDR3 spells CASSLLPYNEQFF. The CDR3 region has the DNA TGTGCCAGCAGTTTATTACCATACAATGAGCAGTTCTTC. The chain uses TRBV28 and TRBJ2-1, with no clear D. Trimming left V 1 base short and J 4 bases short, with 5 bases between. This CDR3 contains 13 residues. Germline CDR1 is MDHEN and CDR2 is SYDVKM.

The chain couples TRBV7-2 to TRBJ1-1, with TRBD1 identical over 8 bases. Germline V gene lookup returns CDR1 SGHTA and CDR2 FQGNSA. The CDR3 extends over 17 amino acids. The V segment lost 5 bases and the J segment 4 bases; nucleotides outside the gene matches: 15. CDR3 sequence reads: CASSTTLGQGALTEAFF. CDR3 nucleotides: TGTGCCAGCAGCACTACGCTTGGTCAGGGGGCGCTCACTGAAGCTTTCTTT.

The V and J genes are TRBV2 and TRBJ2-1; D gene uncertain. V was clipped by 4 bases and J by 10 bases, with 8 bases between them. CDR3 length: 11 amino acids. Per germline, CDR1 SNHLY and CDR2 FYNNEI. The CDR3 reads CASSGSSEQFF. For the CDR3, the DNA is TGTGCCAGCAGTGGGAGTAGCGAGCAGTTCTTC.

The chain recombines TRBV28 with TRBJ2-3, with D possibly TRBD2 on 7 matching bases. Between the trimmed V and J ends, which lost 5 bases and 2 bases, there was a span of 17 bases. There are 16 residues in the CDR3. Per germline, CDR1 MDHEN and CDR2 SYDVKM. CDR3 sequence reads: CASSTPLGGATDTQYF. CDR3 DNA sequence: TGTGCCAGCAGTACCCCCTTAGGGGGGGCCACAGATACGCAGTATTTT.

The chain links TRBV29-1 to TRBJ1-1; D may be TRBD1 (5 bases). Trimming took 6 bases from V and 0 from J, leaving 17 bases between them. CDR3 size: 15 residues. Germline V gene lookup returns CDR1 SQVTM and CDR2 ANQGSEA. Written as DNA, the CDR3 is TGCAGCGTCGGCCCAGGGTGGGGTATGAACACTGAAGCTTTCTTT. It translates to CSVGPGWGMNTEAFF.

This chain connects TRBV10-1 to TRBJ2-1; D ambiguous. CDR1 is WNHNN, CDR2 SYGVQD, per germline (reference sequence). CDR3 size: 15 residues. V shed 5 bases and J shed 0 bases, with 11 bases lying between them. The CDR3 is CASSKSSSSYNEQFF. CDR3 bases: TGCGCCAGCAGTAAATCCTCGAGCTCCTACAATGAGCAGTTCTTC.

This clone was seen only once. J is TRBJ2-1 and V is TRBV9; 8 positions agree with TRBD2. Germline CDR1 reads SGDLS; CDR2 reads YYNGEE. CDR3 length equals 16 residues. The J segment lost 3 bases and the V segment lost 6 bases, leaving 11 bases of the junction unmatched. DNA of the CDR3: TGTGCCAGCACCCCTTGGGTGGCGGGGGGCTACAATGAGCAGTTCTTC. This translates into CASTPWVAGGYNEQFF.